One sample yielded the 14 T cell receptor beta chains listed below, sequenced in a study of cytomegalovirus exposure and HLA in healthy donors. The study ran its PCR with 60 Vbeta and 13 Jbeta primers. Assay: immunoSEQ multiplex PCR; the TCRdb copy retains only in-frame clones and omits some. The data contain about 43,000 clones, under 65% of them singletons. The sample consisted of PBMCs. The receptors come from a human donor in good health.

J is TRBJ1-4 and V is TRBV6-6; D possibly corresponds to TRBD1 (5 bases). Trimming took 5 bases from V and 7 from J, leaving 11 bases between them. Germline V gives CDR1 MNHNY, CDR2 SVGAGI (reference sequence). CDR3 size: 13 residues. The CDR3 loop is CASSKGAREKLFF. Here the CDR3 DNA reads TGTGCCAGCAGTAAAGGGGCACGTGAAAAACTGTTTTTT.

This clone turned up a few times. The genes are TRBV7-9 and TRBJ2-1, with a weak D call TRBD2 (6 bases). Germline CDR1 reads SEHNR; CDR2 reads FQNEAQ (reference sequence). CDR3 length: 18 amino acids. V lost 1 base and J lost 1, with 17 bases in between. CDR3 bases: TGTGCCAGCAGCTTAGACTCCCTCATGGGGGGATCCTACAATGAGCAGTTCTTC. Amino acid sequence: CASSLDSLMGGSYNEQFF.

This clone showed up just a few times. V is TRBV2 and J is TRBJ2-1, with D unclear. The germline V gene has CDR1 SNHLY and CDR2 FYNNEI. Trimming pared 2 bases from V and 1 base from J, leaving 12 bases between. There are 16 residues in the CDR3. The CDR3 is CASSELGRQSYNEQFF. As DNA, the CDR3 is TGTGCCAGCAGTGAACTTGGCAGGCAATCCTACAATGAGCAGTTCTTC.

The J gene is TRBJ2-1, the V gene TRBV4-1; 7 nucleotides align to TRBD2. CDR1 MGHRA and CDR2 YSYEKL come from the germline V gene. V lost 2 bases, J lost 2 bases, and 6 bases stayed unmatched. This CDR3 is 16 amino acids long. CDR3 DNA sequence: TGCGCCAGCAGCCAATCTTTTGCGGGGGCCTACAATGAGCAGTTCTTC. It is translated as CASSQSFAGAYNEQFF.

This clone appeared once. V is TRBV19 and J is TRBJ1-6; D is perhaps TRBD1 (5 bases). CDR1 LNHDA and CDR2 SQIVND come from the germline V gene (reference sequence). Trimming cost V 6 bases and J 8 bases, with 8 bases left between them. The CDR3 covers 12 residues. The CDR3 protein is CASRTGYSPLHF. The CDR3 bases are TGTGCCAGTAGAACAGGTTATTCACCCCTCCACTTT.

The rearrangement joins TRBV7-9 to TRBJ2-5; 9 positions match TRBD1. This CDR3 has 14 amino acids. J gave up 5 bases and V 6 bases, and 7 bases lay outside the gene matches. Germline CDR1 reads SEHNR; CDR2 reads FQNEAQ (reference sequence). Here the CDR3 DNA reads TGTGCCAGCAGTCCCGGACAGGGGAGGGAGACCCAGTACTTC. It specifies CASSPGQGRETQYF. The complete variable domain, with remaining parts taken from reference TRBV7-9 and TRBJ2-5, reads DTGVSQNPRHKITKRGQNVTFRCDPISEHNRLYWYRQTLGQGPEFLTYFQNEAQLEKSRLLSDRFSAERPKGSFSTLEIQRTEQGDSAMYLCASSPGQGRETQYFGPGTRLLVL.

The genes are TRBV5-4 and TRBJ2-5; 8 positions agree with TRBD2. This CDR3 comprises 15 residues. Germline trimming cut 2 bases from V and 4 bases from J; bases unmatched to any gene: 7. Germline CDR1 and CDR2: SGHNT and YYREEE (reference sequence). The CDR3 loop is CASSFGGGMGETQYF. The CDR3 DNA reads as TGTGCCAGCAGCTTCGGCGGGGGGATGGGAGAGACCCAGTACTTC.

The chain recombines TRBV4-1 with TRBJ2-3; 9 bases agree with TRBD1. V shed 4 bases and J 3 bases; nucleotides not matched to a gene: 5. Germline V gives CDR1 MGHRA, CDR2 YSYEKL. The CDR3 runs 15 residues. This CDR3 is CASSRRQGETDTQYF. CDR3 DNA sequence: TGCGCCAGCAGCCGCCGACAGGGGGAGACAGATACGCAGTATTTT.

This clone was detected only a few times. V is TRBV27 and J is TRBJ2-7; D remains unclear. Germline assignment: CDR1 MNHEY and CDR2 SMNVEV (reference sequence). Trimming removed 8 bases from V and 1 base from J, with 15 bases in between. CDR3 size: 14 residues. The CDR3 sequence: CASGLRGSSYEQYF. CDR3 coding DNA: TGTGCCAGCGGCCTCCGCGGTTCTTCCTACGAGCAGTACTTC.

The V gene is TRBV6-5, the J gene TRBJ1-6; 7 bases align to TRBD1. The CDR3 sequence is 16 residues long. In germline, CDR1 is MNHEY, CDR2 SVGAGI. The ends lost 2 bases at V and 11 bases at J; junction bases unmatched: 12. This chain's CDR3 is CASSYRDSSLGAPLHF. The DNA of the CDR3 is TGTGCCAGCAGTTACCGGGACAGCTCTCTGGGGGCACCCCTCCACTTT.

The V and J genes are TRBV10-2 and TRBJ2-3; no clear D gene. This CDR3 contains 14 residues. Germline CDR1 and CDR2: WSHSY and SAAADI. V lost 6 bases and J lost 4, with 14 bases in between. CDR3 nucleotides: TGCGCCAGCAGCCCGGGTTTGGTCGCAGATACGCAGTATTTT. Its protein product is CASSPGLVADTQYF.

The rearrangement links TRBV28 to TRBJ1-6; D is undetermined. This CDR3 spans 13 amino acids. Germline values: CDR1 MDHEN, CDR2 SYDVKM. The germline V and J ends were trimmed by 10 bases and 1 base, with 8 bases remaining between them. CDR3 bases: TGTGCCACCTTCGGGTCCTATAATTCACCCCTCCACTTT. Residues: CATFGSYNSPLHF.

V usage is TRBV6-1 and J usage is TRBJ1-1; TRBD1 agrees at 7 bases. This CDR3 is built from 14 residues. Trimming at V came to 6 bases and at J to 4 bases, leaving 8 bases not matched to a gene. Per the germline V gene, CDR1 is MNHNS and CDR2 is SASEGT. CDR3 amino acids: CASSKRQGSTEAFF. DNA for the CDR3: TGTGCCAGCAGCAAGAGACAGGGCAGCACTGAAGCTTTCTTT.

This clone was counted once. V is TRBV10-3 and J is TRBJ1-1, with 9 bases lining up with TRBD1. Germline V CDR1 and CDR2: ENHRY, SYGVKD. The J segment lost 3 bases and the V segment lost 5 bases, leaving 4 bases of the junction unmatched. The length of the CDR3 is 14 residues. The CDR3 loop reads CAISLQGADTEAFF. DNA for the CDR3: TGTGCCATCAGTCTACAGGGGGCGGACACTGAAGCTTTCTTT.